The T cell receptor beta chain under discussion was sequenced for a study of Graves' ophthalmopathy and Graves' hyperthyroidism. The authors amplified TCR beta CDR3 regions from RNA transcripts. HTBI-primed RT-PCR formed the first round, and a multiplex PCR formed the second. TCRdb re-derived calls from the multiplex PCR reads in MiXCR, one entry per CDR3 protein. The profile shows about 400,000 distinct CDR3 sequences, about 21% of them singletons. There are 14 residues in the CDR3. Germline CDR1 and CDR2: KGHSH and LQKENI. Regarding this clonotype: Its ends do not fully match the called genes, so a read error is possible.

The sequencing input was peripheral blood. The chain uses TRBV18 and TRBJ2-7, with D tentatively TRBD1 (5 bases). This TCR derives from a woman aged 18 to 35 with stable Graves' hyperthyroidism. DNA of the CDR3: TGTACCAGCTCACCCGTCAGGGTTGCCTACGAGCAGTACTTC. Translation gives CTSSPVRVAYEQYF.